This TCR beta chain is from a study of control samples from healthy donors and cancer patients (dated by TCRdb to about 2020). Library generation was performed with the immunoSEQ multiplex PCR assay. Drawn from immuneACCESS, this table holds only the in-frame rearrangements with V and J called that TCRdb kept. Clones are partly lost; checked studies trace under half to an unresolved V gene and leave the rest unexplained. For this sample there are some 160,000 clones; 89% appear just once. Over 4% of the sample is taken by the ten largest. Relative to germline, V is missing 0 bases and J is missing 5 bases, with 9 bases of the junction outside any gene match. From the cysteine through the phenylalanine, the CDR3 covers 17 amino acids. The CDR3 DNA has 51 bases and is translated from base 1. CDR1 MRHNA and CDR2 SNTAGT were looked up in the germline V gene. Note on this clone: No cognate antigen has been identified for it. The sample holds no much larger clone one base away, and base qualities are not on file.

The sequence was collected from a man aged 30 to 45 in good health. Sequencing used blood. The sequence links TRBV6-4 to TRBJ2-3, with 9 junctional bases fitting TRBD2. DNA sequence: TGTGCCAGCAGTGACTCGAGGGTAGCGGGGGATAGAGATACGCAGTATTTT. Its translation reads: CASSDSRVAGDRDTQYF.